This TCR beta chain originates from a study of control samples from healthy donors and cancer patients. From germline, CDR1 is GTSNPN and CDR2 SVGIG (reference sequence). V lost 2 bases to trimming and J lost 7 bases, with 9 bases between them. The CDR3 loop spans 12 amino acids. The protocol was immunoSEQ multiplex PCR, while the TCRdb copy is restricted to in-frame clones and leaves out a portion. This table has about 85,000 clones, less than 90% appearing once. The TCR comes from a woman aged 55-75 years in good health. The chain uses TRBV30 and TRBJ1-3; D is ambiguous. Sequenced material: blood. The CDR3 reads CAWSHLINTIYF. As DNA, the CDR3 is TGTGCCTGGAGTCACCTTATTAACACCATATATTTT.